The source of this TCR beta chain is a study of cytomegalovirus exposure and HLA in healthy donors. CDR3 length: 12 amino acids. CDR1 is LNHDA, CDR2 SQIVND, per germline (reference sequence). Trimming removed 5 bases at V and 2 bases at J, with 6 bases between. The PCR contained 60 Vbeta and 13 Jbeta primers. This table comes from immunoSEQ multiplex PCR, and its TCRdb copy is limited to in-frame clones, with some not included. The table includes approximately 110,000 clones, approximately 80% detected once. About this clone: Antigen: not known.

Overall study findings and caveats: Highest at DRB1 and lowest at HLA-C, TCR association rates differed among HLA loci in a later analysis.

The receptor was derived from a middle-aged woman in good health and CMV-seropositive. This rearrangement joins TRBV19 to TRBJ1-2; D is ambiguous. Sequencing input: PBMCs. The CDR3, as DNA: TGTGCCAGTAGTCGACAAAACTATGGCTACACCTTC. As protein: CASSRQNYGYTF. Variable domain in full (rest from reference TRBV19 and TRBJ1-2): DGGITQSPKYLFRKEGQNVTLSCEQNLNHDAMYWYRQDPGQGLRLIYYSQIVNDFQKGDIAEGYSVSREKKESFPLTVTSAQKNPTAFYLCASSRQNYGYTFGSGTRLTVV.